Below, 10 T cell receptor beta chains from the same sample are listed, as sequenced in a study of blood T cells in healthy people across ages. It was with a sample-barcoded 5' primer and a J-beta primer mix that a second PCR of about 6 to 12 cycles was run. TCRdb ran MiXCR on the 5' RACE reads and lists one entry per CDR3 protein. The sample carries hundreds of thousands of distinct CDR3 sequences, approximately 30% recorded once. The specimen was blood. The receptor set was obtained from a woman aged 80 or over in good health.

The V call is TRBV6-6, the J call TRBJ2-6, with TRBD1 matching 7 bases. Germline V gene data show CDR1 as MNHNY and CDR2 as SVGAGI (reference sequence). V gave up 4 bases and J gave up 0 bases; unmatched junction bases: 3. The CDR3 spans 16 residues. The DNA of the CDR3 is TGTGCCAGCAGTTGGGGACAGATCTCTGGGGCCAACGTCCTGACTTTC. Residues: CASSWGQISGANVLTF.

This clonotype was seen repeatedly, ten times or more. This chain joins TRBV6-1 and TRBJ2-7, with 9 bases lining up with TRBD2. V dropped 4 bases and J dropped 1; count of bases not matched to a gene: 5. Per germline, CDR1 MNHNS and CDR2 SASEGT. CDR3 length: 15 residues. The CDR3 bases are TGTGCCAGCAGTGGGAGGACTAGCGCGTCCTACGAGCAGTACTTC. Translating it yields CASSGRTSASYEQYF.

This clonotype was detected ten times or more. The chain joins TRBV6-2 or TRBV6-3 to TRBJ1-1; TRBD1 might be the D (5 bases). Trimming took off 3 bases at V and 0 bases at J, with 8 bases between the two ends. There are 14 residues in the CDR3. Germline CDR1 reads MNHEY; CDR2 reads SVGEGT. The CDR3 nucleotides read TGTGCCAGCAGTTATCCGGGGGTGAACACTGAAGCTTTCTTT. Amino acids: CASSYPGVNTEAFF.

The rearrangement uses TRBV18 and TRBJ1-1, with D tentatively TRBD1 (5 bases). V was cut by 0 bases and J by 1 base, with 9 bases left in between. The CDR3 is made up of 15 amino acids. Germline lookup yields CDR1 KGHSH and CDR2 LQKENI. Written as DNA, the CDR3 is TGTGCCAGCTCACCACCGGGACTGGGGAACACTGAAGCTTTCTTT. Encoded protein: CASSPPGLGNTEAFF.

This clonotype was counted between two and nine times. The genes are TRBV7-3 and TRBJ2-7, with TRBD2 matching 7 bases. This CDR3 contains 14 residues. The V segment lost 2 bases and the J segment 5 bases; nucleotides outside the gene matches: 6. Germline V CDR1 and CDR2: SGHTA, FQGTGA. The CDR3, as DNA: TGTGCCAGCAGCTTAGGGGGGGGTCGGAACGAGCAGTACTTC. It is translated as CASSLGGGRNEQYF.

As to this clonotype: A read error may be the cause here, since a much bigger clone is one base away. The DNA for the CDR3 is TGTGCCAGCAGCCGTTGGGGGAGCGATACGCTGTATTTT. Translated: CASSRWGSDTLYF. This chain connects TRBV3-1 to TRBJ2-3; either TRBD1 or TRBD2 may fit D (5 bases each). CDR3 length equals 13 residues. The germline V gene has CDR1 LGHDT and CDR2 YNNKEL (reference sequence).

This clonotype was counted a few times. The chain recombines TRBV7-2 with TRBJ2-2; D gene unclear. From germline, CDR1 is SGHTA and CDR2 FQGNSA. The CDR3 is made up of 14 amino acids. Trimming cost V 5 bases and J 7 bases, with 14 bases left between them. The CDR3 DNA sequence: TGTGCCAGCAGCCCCGATGACTGGGGCGGGGAGCTGTTTTTT. It translates to CASSPDDWGGELFF.

Ten or more counts support this clonotype. The chain couples TRBV12-3 or TRBV12-4 to TRBJ1-4; 11 bases are shared with TRBD1. This CDR3 has 15 amino acids. The junction had 5 bases not matched to a gene; V was cut back by 3 bases and J by 8 bases. The CDR3 nucleotides read TGTGCCAGCAGTTTCGCCGGGACAGGGGGAGAAAAACTGTTTTTT. Amino acids: CASSFAGTGGEKLFF.

This clonotype was recorded at least ten times. The chain uses TRBV6-1 and TRBJ2-1; D might be TRBD2 (6 bases). CDR1 MNHNS and CDR2 SASEGT come from the germline V gene. The CDR3 contains 14 residues. V dropped 3 bases and J dropped 3 bases, with 9 bases sitting between them. The CDR3 DNA reads TGTGCCAGCAGTGAGCGGGACCACTACAATGAGCAGTTCTTC. It is translated as CASSERDHYNEQFF.

The rearrangement links TRBV5-1 to TRBJ2-3; unclear D gene. Trimming shortened V by 0 bases and J by 4 bases, and 9 bases separated the two germline ends. The CDR3 length is 14 residues. CDR1 is SGHRS and CDR2 is YFSETQ in the germline V gene. The CDR3 here is CASSLAAGPDTQYF. The CDR3 nucleotides are TGCGCCAGCAGCTTGGCTGCAGGTCCAGATACGCAGTATTTT.